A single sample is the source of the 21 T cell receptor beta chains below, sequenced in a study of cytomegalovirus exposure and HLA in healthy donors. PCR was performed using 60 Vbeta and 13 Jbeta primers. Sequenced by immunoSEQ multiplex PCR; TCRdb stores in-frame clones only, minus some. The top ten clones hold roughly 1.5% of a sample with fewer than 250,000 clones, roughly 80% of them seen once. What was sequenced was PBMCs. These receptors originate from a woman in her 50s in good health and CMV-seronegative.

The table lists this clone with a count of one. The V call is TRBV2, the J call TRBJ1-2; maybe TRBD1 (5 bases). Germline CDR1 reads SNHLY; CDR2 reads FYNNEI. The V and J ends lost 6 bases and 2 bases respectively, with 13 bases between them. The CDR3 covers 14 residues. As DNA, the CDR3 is TGTGCCAGCAGGTTTCAGGGAAGCAACTATGGCTACACCTTC. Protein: CASRFQGSNYGYTF.

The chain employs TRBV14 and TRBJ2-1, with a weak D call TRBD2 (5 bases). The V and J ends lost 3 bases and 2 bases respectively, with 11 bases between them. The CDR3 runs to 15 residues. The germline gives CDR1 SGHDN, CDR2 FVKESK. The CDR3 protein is CASSQRTGTYNEQFF. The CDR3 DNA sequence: TGTGCCAGCAGCCAGAGGACCGGGACCTACAATGAGCAGTTCTTC.

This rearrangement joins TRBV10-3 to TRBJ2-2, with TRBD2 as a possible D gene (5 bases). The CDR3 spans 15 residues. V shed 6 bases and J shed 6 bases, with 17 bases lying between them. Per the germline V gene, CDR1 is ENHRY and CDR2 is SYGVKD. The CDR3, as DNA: TGTGCCATCAGCGATCTCACTAGTGGGGCCGGGGAGCTGTTTTTT. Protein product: CAISDLTSGAGELFF.

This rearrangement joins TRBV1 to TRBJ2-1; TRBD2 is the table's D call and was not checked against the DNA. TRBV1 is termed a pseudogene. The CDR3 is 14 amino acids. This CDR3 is CTSSQKRGGPEQFF. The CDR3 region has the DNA TGCACCAGCAGCCAAAAGCGGGGGGGCCCTGAGCAGTTCTTC.

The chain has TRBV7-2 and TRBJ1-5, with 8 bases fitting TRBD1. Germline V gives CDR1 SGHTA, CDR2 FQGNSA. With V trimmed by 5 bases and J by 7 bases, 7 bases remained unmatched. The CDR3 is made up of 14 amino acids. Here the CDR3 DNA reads TGTGCCAGCAGCCCCCGGGACAGGCGGCAGCCCCAGCATTTT. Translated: CASSPRDRRQPQHF. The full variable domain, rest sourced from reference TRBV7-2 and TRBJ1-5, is GAGVSQSPSNKVTEKGKDVELRCDPISGHTALYWYRQSLGQGLEFLIYFQGNSAPDKSGLPSDRFSAERTGGSVSTLTIQRTQQEDSAVYLCASSPRDRRQPQHFGDGTRLSIL.

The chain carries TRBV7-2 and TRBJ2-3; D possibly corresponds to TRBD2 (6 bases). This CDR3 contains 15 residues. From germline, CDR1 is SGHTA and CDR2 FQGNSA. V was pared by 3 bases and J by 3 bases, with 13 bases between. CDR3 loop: CASSFRAGRTDTQYF. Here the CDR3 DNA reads TGTGCCAGCAGCTTTAGGGCAGGGAGGACAGATACGCAGTATTTT.

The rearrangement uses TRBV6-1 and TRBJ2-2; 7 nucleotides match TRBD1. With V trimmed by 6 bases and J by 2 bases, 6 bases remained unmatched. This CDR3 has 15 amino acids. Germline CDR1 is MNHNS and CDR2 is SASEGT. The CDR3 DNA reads TGTGCCAGCAGACCCGGGACAGTAAACACCGGGGAGCTGTTTTTT. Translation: CASRPGTVNTGELFF.

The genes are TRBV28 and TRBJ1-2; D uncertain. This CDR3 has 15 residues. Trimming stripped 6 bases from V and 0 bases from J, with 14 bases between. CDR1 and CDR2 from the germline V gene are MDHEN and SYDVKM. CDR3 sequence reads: CASRRDTLPNYGYTF. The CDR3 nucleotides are TGTGCCAGCAGACGAGACACTCTCCCTAACTATGGCTACACCTTC.

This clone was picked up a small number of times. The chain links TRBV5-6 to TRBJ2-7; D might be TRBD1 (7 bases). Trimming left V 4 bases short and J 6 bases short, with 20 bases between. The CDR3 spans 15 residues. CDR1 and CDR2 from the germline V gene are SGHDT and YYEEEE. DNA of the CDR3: TGTGCCAGCAGCCGCAGACAGGGACTCGGTGGCGAGCAGTACTTC. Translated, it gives CASSRRQGLGGEQYF.

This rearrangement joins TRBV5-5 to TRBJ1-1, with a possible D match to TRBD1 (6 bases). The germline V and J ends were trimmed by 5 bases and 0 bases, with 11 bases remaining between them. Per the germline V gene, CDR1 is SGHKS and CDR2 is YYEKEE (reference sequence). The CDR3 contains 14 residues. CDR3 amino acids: CASSRDTLNTEAFF. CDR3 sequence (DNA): TGTGCCAGCAGTAGGGACACCTTGAACACTGAAGCTTTCTTT.

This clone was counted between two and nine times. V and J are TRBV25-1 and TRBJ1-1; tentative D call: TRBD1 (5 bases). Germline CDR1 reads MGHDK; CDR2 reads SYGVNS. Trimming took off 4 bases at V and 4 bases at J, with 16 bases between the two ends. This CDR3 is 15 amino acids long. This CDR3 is CASSVRGIAGTEAFF. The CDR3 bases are TGTGCCAGCAGTGTACGGGGGATTGCGGGCACTGAAGCTTTCTTT.

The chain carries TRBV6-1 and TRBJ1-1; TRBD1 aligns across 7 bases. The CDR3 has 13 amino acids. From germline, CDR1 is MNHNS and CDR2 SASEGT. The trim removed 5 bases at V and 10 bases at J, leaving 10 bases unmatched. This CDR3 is CASSLGGNKGAFF. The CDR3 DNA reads TGTGCCAGCAGTCTAGGGGGCAATAAGGGAGCTTTCTTT.

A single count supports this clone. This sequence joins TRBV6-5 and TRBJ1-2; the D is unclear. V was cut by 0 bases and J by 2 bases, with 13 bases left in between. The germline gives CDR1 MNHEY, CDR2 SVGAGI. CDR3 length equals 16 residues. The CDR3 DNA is TGTGCCAGCAGTTACTCGATTGCAAGGGAGAACTATGGCTACACCTTC. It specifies CASSYSIARENYGYTF.

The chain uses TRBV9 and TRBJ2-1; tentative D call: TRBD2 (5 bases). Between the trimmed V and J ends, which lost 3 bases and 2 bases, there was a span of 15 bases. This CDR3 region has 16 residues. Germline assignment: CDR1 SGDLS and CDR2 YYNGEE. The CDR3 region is CASSAIASKAYNEQFF. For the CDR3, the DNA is TGTGCCAGCAGCGCTATAGCGTCCAAGGCCTACAATGAGCAGTTCTTC. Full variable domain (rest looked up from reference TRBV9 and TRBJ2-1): DSGVTQTPKHLITATGQRVTLRCSPRSGDLSVYWYQQSLDQGLQFLIQYYNGEERAKGNILERFSAQQFPDLHSELNLSSLELGDSALYFCASSAIASKAYNEQFFGPGTRLTVL.

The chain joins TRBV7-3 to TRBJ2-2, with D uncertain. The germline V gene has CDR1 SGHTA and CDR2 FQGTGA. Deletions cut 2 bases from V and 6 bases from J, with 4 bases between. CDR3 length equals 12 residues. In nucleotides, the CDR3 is TGTGCCAGCAGCTTATTCGCCGGGGAGCTGTTTTTT. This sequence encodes CASSLFAGELFF.

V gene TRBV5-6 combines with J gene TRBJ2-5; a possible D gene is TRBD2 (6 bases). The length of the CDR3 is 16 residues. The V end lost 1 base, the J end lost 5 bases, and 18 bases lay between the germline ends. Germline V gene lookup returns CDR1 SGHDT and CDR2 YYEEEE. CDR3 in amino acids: CASSLKDRGIEETQYF. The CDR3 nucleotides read TGTGCCAGCAGCTTGAAGGACCGGGGGATCGAGGAGACCCAGTACTTC. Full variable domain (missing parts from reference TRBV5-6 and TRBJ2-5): DAGVTQSPTHLIKTRGQQVTLRCSPKSGHDTVSWYQQALGQGPQFIFQYYEEEERQRGNFPDRFSGHQFPNYSSELNVNALLLGDSALYLCASSLKDRGIEETQYFGPGTRLLVL.

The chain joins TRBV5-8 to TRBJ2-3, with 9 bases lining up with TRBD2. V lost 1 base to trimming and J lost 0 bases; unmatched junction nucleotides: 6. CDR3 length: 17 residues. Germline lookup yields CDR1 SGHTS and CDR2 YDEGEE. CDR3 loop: CASSLWASGTSTDTQYF. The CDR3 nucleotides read TGTGCCAGCAGCTTGTGGGCTAGCGGGACTAGCACAGATACGCAGTATTTT.

The CDR3 sequence is CSGGSNEKLFF. CDR3 in DNA: TGCAGCGGAGGGTCTAATGAAAAACTGTTTTTT. J is TRBJ1-4 and V is TRBV29-1; D remains unclear. The germline V and J ends were trimmed by 7 bases and 3 bases, with 6 bases remaining between them. CDR3 size: 11 residues. The germline V gene has CDR1 SQVTM and CDR2 ANQGSEA.

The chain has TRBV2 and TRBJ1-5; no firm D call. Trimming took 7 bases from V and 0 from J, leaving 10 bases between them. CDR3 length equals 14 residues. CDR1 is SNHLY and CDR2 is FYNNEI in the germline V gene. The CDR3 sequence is CASTREFSNQPQHF. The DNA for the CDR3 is TGTGCCAGCACGCGTGAGTTTAGCAATCAGCCCCAGCATTTT.

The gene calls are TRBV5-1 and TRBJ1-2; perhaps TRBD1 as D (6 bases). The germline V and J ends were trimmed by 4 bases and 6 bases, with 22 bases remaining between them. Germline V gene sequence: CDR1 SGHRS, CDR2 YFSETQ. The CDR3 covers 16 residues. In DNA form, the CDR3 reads TGCGCCAGCAGCCCCCTGGGGCAGGGGCGAGAGGATGGCTACACCTTC. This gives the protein CASSPLGQGREDGYTF.

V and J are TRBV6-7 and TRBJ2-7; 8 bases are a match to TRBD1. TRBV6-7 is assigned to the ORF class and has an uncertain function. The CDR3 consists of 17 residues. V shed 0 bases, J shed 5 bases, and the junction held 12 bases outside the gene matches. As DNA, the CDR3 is TGTGCCAGCAGTTACTCGGAGGGGAGCAGGGGGCTCCACGAGCAGTACTTC. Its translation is CASSYSEGSRGLHEQYF.